Ten or more counts support the clone carrying this T cell receptor (beta chain). The read terminates 3 residues ahead of where the CDR3 ends, so the germline J gene completes it. These data come from a study of T cell clonality in common variable immunodeficiency. The CDR3 is 13 residues long. Trimming cost V 2 bases and J 6 bases, with 10 bases left between them. CDR1 is SGHDT and CDR2 is YYEEEE in the germline V gene. Libraries were prepared by immunoSEQ multiplex PCR; TCRdb keeps only in-frame clonotypes and omits some of them. The counts give roughly 50,000 clones, none of them seen only once; 3% to 3.5% is held by the top ten.

The sequence derives from a person aged 18 to 70 in good health. The chain employs TRBV5-6 and TRBJ2-3; D ambiguous. Sequenced input: peripheral blood mononuclear cells. The CDR3 here is CASSLRADDTQYF. CDR3 bases read: TGTGCCAGCAGCTTAAGGGCCGACGATACG.